Listed below are T cell receptor beta chains from one sample, sequenced in a study of response to subunit inactivated influenza vaccine. TCRdb reanalysed the RT-PCR reads using MiXCR and keeps one entry per CDR3 protein. The table records a few hundred thousand distinct CDR3 sequences, 14% of them present only once. The source material was PBMCs from blood, sampled less than 13 days after vaccination. These receptors were taken from a man over 45 who received an inactivated influenza vaccine. Each CDR3 is given with its conserved first and last residue. The D gene is left open where the match is weak. Not all rows give a size; the values are once, few, many and, for expanded clones, a class.

v_call: TRBV20-1
j_call: TRBJ2-7
d_call: TRBD1
clone_size: many
cdr3_aa: CSARDARDSYEQYF
cdr3_nt: TGCAGTGCTAGAGATGCCCGGGACAGCTACGAGCAGTACTTC

v_call: TRBV6-2/TRBV6-3
j_call: TRBJ2-7
d_call: TRBD2
clone_size: few
cdr3_aa: CASSLLQREPLYEQYF
cdr3_nt: TGTGCCAGCAGTTTACTCCAGCGGGAGCCCTTATACGAGCAGTACTTC

v_call: TRBV29-1
j_call: TRBJ1-1
d_call: -
clone_size: few
cdr3_aa: CSVELPGRTEAFF
cdr3_nt: TGCAGCGTTGAGCTTCCAGGGCGGACTGAAGCTTTCTTT

v_call: TRBV7-7
j_call: TRBJ2-2
d_call: TRBD2
clone_size: -
cdr3_aa: CASSLGLAGKPGELFF
cdr3_nt: TGTGCCAGCAGCCTCGGACTAGCGGGAAAGCCCGGGGAGCTGTTTTTT

v_call: TRBV28
j_call: TRBJ2-1
d_call: TRBD2
clone_size: few
cdr3_aa: CASANLAGSDNEQFF
cdr3_nt: TGTGCCAGCGCAAATTTAGCGGGATCAGACAATGAGCAGTTCTTC

v_call: TRBV24-1
j_call: TRBJ2-3
d_call: -
clone_size: few
cdr3_aa: CATSGGTPSTDTQYF
cdr3_nt: TGTGCCACCAGTGGAGGCACTCCTAGCACAGATACGCAGTATTTT

v_call: TRBV6-1
j_call: TRBJ2-5
d_call: -
clone_size: -
cdr3_aa: CASRIGGTSQETQYF
cdr3_nt: TGTGCCAGCAGGATTGGGGGCACATCGCAAGAGACCCAGTACTTC

v_call: TRBV12-3/TRBV12-4
j_call: TRBJ2-5
d_call: -
clone_size: few
cdr3_aa: CASSSDRLETQYF
cdr3_nt: TGTGCCAGCAGTTCCGACAGGCTGGAGACCCAGTACTTC

v_call: TRBV10-3
j_call: TRBJ1-5
d_call: -
clone_size: -
cdr3_aa: CAISEVLDQPQHF
cdr3_nt: TGTGCCATCAGTGAGGTACTAGATCAGCCCCAGCATTTT

v_call: TRBV12-3/TRBV12-4
j_call: TRBJ1-4
d_call: -
clone_size: -
cdr3_aa: CASGYHATNEKLFF
cdr3_nt: TGTGCCAGCGGTTACCATGCAACTAATGAAAAACTGTTTTTT

v_call: TRBV12-3/TRBV12-4
j_call: TRBJ1-1
d_call: TRBD1
clone_size: -
cdr3_aa: CASSLIRAGGAEAFF
cdr3_nt: TGTGCCAGCAGTTTAATACGGGCAGGGGGGGCTGAAGCTTTCTTT

v_call: TRBV28
j_call: TRBJ2-7
d_call: -
clone_size: -
cdr3_aa: CASSLLARRVHEQYF
cdr3_nt: TGTGCCAGCAGTTTATTGGCCAGGCGGGTCCACGAGCAGTACTTC

v_call: TRBV7-9
j_call: TRBJ2-3
d_call: TRBD1
clone_size: few
cdr3_aa: CASSFGQVRSTDTQYF
cdr3_nt: TGTGCCAGCAGCTTCGGACAGGTTCGAAGCACAGATACGCAGTATTTT

v_call: TRBV20-1
j_call: TRBJ2-2
d_call: TRBD1
clone_size: -
cdr3_aa: CSARDRETGVTGELFF
cdr3_nt: TGCAGTGCTAGAGATCGGGAGACAGGGGTCACCGGGGAGCTGTTTTTT

v_call: TRBV28
j_call: TRBJ2-1
d_call: TRBD1
clone_size: many
cdr3_aa: CASSLWTGTNEQFF
cdr3_nt: TGTGCCAGCAGTTTATGGACAGGGACAAATGAGCAGTTCTTC

v_call: TRBV15
j_call: TRBJ2-1
d_call: -
clone_size: -
cdr3_aa: CATSKRFNEQFF
cdr3_nt: TGTGCCACCAGCAAGCGGTTTAATGAGCAGTTCTTC

v_call: TRBV7-2
j_call: TRBJ2-3
d_call: -
clone_size: -
cdr3_aa: CASSLDLGGTQYF
cdr3_nt: TGTGCCAGCAGCTTAGATTTGGGAGGTACGCAGTATTTT

v_call: TRBV4-2
j_call: TRBJ1-2
d_call: -
clone_size: -
cdr3_aa: CASSQDAGIYYGYTF
cdr3_nt: TGTGCCAGCAGCCAAGATGCAGGGATCTACTATGGCTACACCTTC

v_call: TRBV6-9
j_call: TRBJ2-7
d_call: -
clone_size: -
cdr3_aa: CASSSKPLTDYEQYF
cdr3_nt: TGTGCCAGCAGTTCCAAACCCCTGACGGACTACGAGCAGTACTTC

v_call: TRBV5-4
j_call: TRBJ2-3
d_call: -
clone_size: many
cdr3_aa: CASSWGTDTQYF
cdr3_nt: TGTGCCAGCAGCTGGGGGACAGATACGCAGTATTTT

v_call: TRBV2
j_call: TRBJ2-7
d_call: -
clone_size: -
cdr3_aa: CASSDNGYEQYF
cdr3_nt: TGTGCCAGCAGTGACAATGGGTACGAGCAGTACTTC

v_call: TRBV5-1
j_call: TRBJ2-1
d_call: -
clone_size: -
cdr3_aa: CASHTETYNEQFF
cdr3_nt: TGCGCCAGCCATACAGAGACCTACAATGAGCAGTTCTTC

v_call: TRBV4-2
j_call: TRBJ2-1
d_call: -
clone_size: -
cdr3_aa: CASSQDLKGARNEQFF
cdr3_nt: TGTGCCAGCAGCCAAGATCTTAAAGGGGCCCGCAATGAGCAGTTCTTC

v_call: TRBV20-1
j_call: TRBJ2-2
d_call: TRBD1
clone_size: -
cdr3_aa: CSASRQGGGTGELFF
cdr3_nt: TGCAGTGCTAGTCGACAGGGTGGAGGTACCGGGGAGCTGTTTTTT

v_call: TRBV10-3
j_call: TRBJ2-3
d_call: -
clone_size: -
cdr3_aa: CAISESSIDTQYF
cdr3_nt: TGTGCCATCAGTGAGTCTTCGATAGATACGCAGTATTTT

v_call: TRBV7-9
j_call: TRBJ2-7
d_call: TRBD2
clone_size: -
cdr3_aa: CASSLGGGRREQYF
cdr3_nt: TGTGCCAGCAGCTTAGGCGGCGGGAGACGCGAGCAGTACTTC

v_call: TRBV27
j_call: TRBJ2-5
d_call: -
clone_size: few
cdr3_aa: CASSLSNTVGVETQYF
cdr3_nt: TGTGCCAGCAGTTTATCGAACACGGTCGGTGTTGAGACCCAGTACTTC

v_call: TRBV6-2/TRBV6-3
j_call: TRBJ2-5
d_call: -
clone_size: -
cdr3_aa: CATDTVGQETQYF
cdr3_nt: TGTGCCACCGACACCGTCGGACAAGAGACCCAGTACTTC

v_call: TRBV15
j_call: TRBJ2-5
d_call: TRBD1
clone_size: few
cdr3_aa: CATSRELARDREAGNPRETQYF
cdr3_nt: TGTGCCACCAGCAGAGAGTTAGCCCGGGACAGGGAAGCAGGGAACCCAAGGGAGACCCAGTACTTC